The next 4 T cell receptor beta chains were all read from a single sample in a study of T cells in Graves' hyperthyroidism and ophthalmopathy. Researchers amplified the TCR beta CDR3 regions from RNA transcripts. Using the HTBI primer set, a first-round RT-PCR was run on the TCR CDR3. TCRdb re-called the multiplex PCR reads through MiXCR, storing one row per CDR3 protein. The table includes some 620,000 distinct CDR3 sequences, 15% to 20% detected once. Material for sequencing was blood. The receptors derive from a woman under 40 with Graves' hyperthyroidism.

This clonotype was recorded many times. The genes are TRBV5-1 and TRBJ2-1; D gene uncertain. CDR1 is SGHRS, CDR2 YFSETQ, per germline. The CDR3 consists of 15 residues. The V and J ends lost 4 bases and 4 bases respectively, with 15 bases between them. The CDR3 DNA reads as TGCGCCAGCAGCAAGGCTGTTGACACTTACAATGAGCAGTTCTTC. As protein: CASSKAVDTYNEQFF.

This clonotype was seen once. This chain joins TRBV20-1 and TRBJ2-7; perhaps TRBD2 as D (5 bases). The CDR3 sequence is 12 residues long. Germline CDR1 is DFQATT and CDR2 is SNEGSKA (reference sequence). Between the trimmed V and J ends, which lost 4 bases and 0 bases, there was a span of 7 bases. The chain's CDR3 is CSAIGSSYEQYF. The CDR3 region has the DNA TGCAGTGCTATAGGGAGCTCCTACGAGCAGTACTTC.

This clonotype has a count of ten or more. The CDR3 sequence is CASIRDLPYEQYF. For the CDR3, the DNA is TGTGCCAGTATCAGGGACTTACCCTACGAGCAGTACTTC. The V gene is TRBV28, the J gene TRBJ2-7, with D possibly TRBD2 on 6 matching bases. The CDR3 length is 13 residues. Germline V CDR1 and CDR2: MDHEN, SYDVKM. Trimming stripped 9 bases from V and 2 bases from J, with 14 bases between.

This clonotype was seen at least ten times. The chain carries TRBV10-3 and TRBJ2-1; no clear D. Trimming removed 5 bases from V and 6 bases from J, with 8 bases in between. The V gene's germline CDR1 is ENHRY and CDR2 SYGVKD. The CDR3 runs 12 residues. CDR3 sequence (DNA): TGTGCCATCAGTTCGACTTCCAATGAGCAGTTCTTC. Amino acids: CAISSTSNEQFF.